This paragraph covers one T cell receptor (beta chain) sequence. The antigen is undetermined. Each CDR3 protein is one row after TCRdb ran MiXCR on the 5' RACE reads. The sample has under 170,000 distinct CDR3 sequences; around 43% are singletons. The length of the CDR3 is 14 residues. V lost 4 bases to trimming and J lost 9 bases, with 17 bases between them. The germline gives CDR1 SGHRS, CDR2 YFSETQ. This sample is drawn from a study of CD8 T cells in ankylosing spondylitis. General study results and limits: Under 10 highly homologous variants formed a TCR beta motif that appeared characteristic of ankylosing spondylitis blood.

Sequencing was done on a sample of synovial fluid, either unsorted or a sorted T cell fraction (not recorded which). This TCR derives from a male donor with ankylosing spondylitis. This chain links TRBV5-1 with TRBJ2-1; TRBD1 might be the D (5 bases). This CDR3 is CASSPRGKGCEQFF. The CDR3 DNA is TGCGCCAGCAGCCCCCGTGGGAAGGGGTGTGAGCAGTTCTTC.